This TCR beta chain was recorded in a study of cytomegalovirus exposure and HLA in healthy donors. Whole-study findings and limits: CMV serostatus was the sole immune exposure information available. Per a prior analysis, the majority of TCR beta V segments were productive roughly 90% or roughly 30% of the time. Analysis was carried out at a later point, and it linked a missense DCLRE1C variant to TCR beta V- and J-gene trimming. Diagnosis of cytomegalovirus status made by the classifier reportedly showed high specificity and sensitivity.

Trimming removed 1 base at V and 3 bases at J, with 4 bases between. Germline V gives CDR1 MDHEN, CDR2 SYDVKM. This CDR3 has 13 amino acids. The study ran its PCR with 60 Vbeta and 13 Jbeta primers. Sequenced by immunoSEQ multiplex PCR; TCRdb stores in-frame clones only, minus some. The sample shows under 150,000 clones, 65% to 80% of them seen only once. This clone was seen a single time. Its antigen is not identified. The sequence derives from a woman in her thirties or forties in good health and CMV-seronegative. V and J are TRBV28 and TRBJ2-1; D gene unclear. The sequenced material came from PBMCs. The CDR3 sequence is CASSLSHYNEQFF. CDR3 nucleotide sequence: TGTGCCAGCAGTTTATCACACTACAATGAGCAGTTCTTC.